This T cell receptor beta chain was recorded in a study of T cells in Graves' hyperthyroidism and ophthalmopathy. Study results and limitations: Most clonotypes that expanded in the thyroid above 0.001 also showed up in blood.

V lost 3 bases and J lost 7, with 7 bases in between. CDR3 length: 11 amino acids. Germline loops: CDR1 KGHSH, CDR2 LQKENI. It was considered stable Graves' hyperthyroidism when ophthalmopathy did not progress within 18 months. Diagnosing involved the use of clinical symptoms, serum thyroxine and TRAb, thyroid ultrasound and orbital computed tomography. PBMCs were obtained from 10 ml fresh peripheral blood. This clonotype was detected ten times or more. Its antigen is not known. Amplification yielded TCR beta CDR3 regions, with RNA transcripts as the source. The HTBI primer set drove a first-round RT-PCR of the TCR CDR3. TCRdb reprocessed the multiplex PCR reads with MiXCR, giving one entry per CDR3 protein. This table holds 340,000 or so distinct CDR3 sequences, 18% found once.

The V call is TRBV18, the J call TRBJ2-7, with no clear D. The sample was blood. The receptor's source is a woman between 50 and 59 years old with Graves' hyperthyroidism. The CDR3 bases are TGTGCCAGCTCACCGAGTTGGGAGCAGTACTTC. Amino acids: CASSPSWEQYF.